Listed below are T cell receptor beta chains from one sample, sequenced in a study of blood T cell repertoires in COVID-19. Method: immunoSEQ multiplex PCR; TCRdb's copy keeps in-frame clones and lacks some. The data hold 150,000 to 200,000 clones, with 75% to 90% observed a single time. Material for sequencing was PBMCs or T cells enriched from blood (not recorded which). The receptors derive from a young woman who had recovered from COVID-19. CDR3s include the opening cysteine and the closing phenylalanine or tryptophan. D genes are given only for firm matches.

CDR3 DNA	CDR3 protein	V gene	J gene	D gene
TGTGCCAGCTCATCCCCTAGCGGGAGCGCCTACAATGAGCAGTTCTTC	CASSSPSGSAYNEQFF	TRBV18	TRBJ2-1	TRBD2
TGTGCCAGCAGTGACTCGTCTCAGGGTGATTTGTACTTC	CASSDSSQGDLYF	TRBV6-4	TRBJ2-7	-
TGTGCCAGCAGCCCACCCGGGTCTAGCGGGAAATACAATGAGCAGTTCTTC	CASSPPGSSGKYNEQFF	TRBV11-3	TRBJ2-1	TRBD2
TGCAGCGTTGGGACGGGTAGGGGAAGGAATGAGCAGTTCTTC	CSVGTGRGRNEQFF	TRBV29-1	TRBJ2-1	-
TGTGCCAGCTCCCGCGCGGGGATGGGCTCACCCCTCCACTTT	CASSRAGMGSPLHF	TRBV18	TRBJ1-6	-
TGCGCCAGCAGCTTGGGTAGTGGGAGCTCCTACAATGAGCAGTTCTTC	CASSLGSGSSYNEQFF	TRBV5-1	TRBJ2-1	-
TGTGCCAGCCCCCGAACCGTTGCGGGAGGGCCCGGTTGGGGTGAGCAGTTCTTC	CASPRTVAGGPGWGEQFF	TRBV28	TRBJ2-1	TRBD2
TGTGCCAGTAGAGGGACTGTACAAGAGACCCAGTACTTC	CASRGTVQETQYF	TRBV19	TRBJ2-5	-
TGTGCCAGCAGTCGATCAGCGGGTCAGACCCAGTACTTC	CASSRSAGQTQYF	TRBV12-3/TRBV12-4	TRBJ2-5	-
TGTGCCAGCAGTTTGTCACCCGGGACTAGCGGGCATCTAGCCAAAAACATTCAGTACTTC	CASSLSPGTSGHLAKNIQYF	TRBV28	TRBJ2-4	TRBD2